This TCR beta chain stems from a study of shared clonotypes between healthy human individuals (dated by TCRdb to about 2020). A note on the overall study: The cohort comprised two women and a few men aged 18 to 49 years. Leukapheresis yielded between about 0.9 and 10 billion PBMCs per donor. To estimate repertoire size and how much clonotype sharing occurs between individuals, the study deeply sequenced the blood TCR repertoires of roughly 5 healthy adults. For each donor, CD4 naive and CD4 memory were each given three plates, CD8 naive was given two plates, and CD8 memory was given one plate. To increase sequencing depth and limit assay-specific biases, different laboratories used diverse techniques to prepare libraries and sequence TCR repertoires. Paper-wide results and their limitations: Only blood was sampled, and tissue TCR repertoires likely differ from those in blood. Incomplete sequencing was indicated by rarefaction of sorted-subset datasets, despite the large sequencing depth. Pairwise subsampling led to the expectation that sequencing depth would affect the degree of clonotype sharing among donors. Because the study included only a small number of donors, the genetic and exposure-history diversity represented was limited. Larger estimated clonotype richness was generally found for naive subsets than for memory subsets. Compared with non-shared clonotypes, the clonotypes found in all four sorted-subset donors had higher generation probabilities. Across four donors, about 5.2% of naive CD4, around 3.5% of naive CD8, approximately 2.5% of memory CD4, and 0.4% to 0.45% of memory CD8 clonotypes were shared.

Using the deep immunoSEQ assay, multiplex PCR amplified TCR CDR3 regions from genomic DNA. For each cell subset, the extracted genomic DNA was distributed evenly across all wells of several immunoSEQ 96-well plates, and each plate served as one replicate. Each replicate PCR for sorted subsets received about 200 ng genomic DNA, equal to around 32,000 T cell genomes. Purified libraries were quantified with a Qubit 3.0 fluorometer, sized on a Bioanalyzer 2100, and re-quantified with the KAPA Library Quantification kit. Each immunoSEQ 96-well plate was sequenced on its own single-read 150-cycle Illumina NextSeq 550 flow cell. The study's processing was this. The immunoSEQ output contained only junctional sequences without quality scores, so filtering could not match that applied to full-length reads. To assign V/J genes and CDR3, sequences were annotated against IMGT germline references using PyIR, a Python wrapper for IgBLAST v1.9. Reads were filtered out if the reads had weak V/J assignments (E-value above 1e-6), no CDR3, stop codons, out-of-frame junctions, or ambiguous translated residues. V3J clonotypes were defined as sequences sharing an identical inferred V gene, J gene, and CDR3 amino acid sequence. Percentage overlap between repertoires was computed as shared unique clonotypes divided by the size of the smaller repertoire. Three approaches were used to assess repertoire richness: RTK rarefaction, the Chao1 estimator, and Recon v2.1 estimates of unobserved clonotypes. Generation probabilities for all TCRbeta clonotypes obtained by the gDNA method from four donors were computed using OLGA. What TCRdb holds here is the immuneACCESS table cut down to in-frame rearrangements. Part of the clones is not present; checked against another copy, under half of the missing clones reflect an unresolved V gene, and the others are unexplained. V, J and clone size are taken as reported in that table, and D and trimming were inferred from the DNA itself. The sample records 2,100,000 or so clones, approximately 94% of which are singletons. The ten biggest clones cover roughly 0.13% of the sample.

Of note for this clone: What antigen it recognizes has not been identified. No base qualities exist here, and no much larger clone lies one base off it.

As encoded in the germline V gene, CDR1 is MDHEN while CDR2 is SYDVKM. The CDR3, cysteine through phenylalanine, is 15 amino acids long. Of the read, only the CDR3 DNA is kept; its 45 bases are in frame from base 1. Trimmed from V: 6 bases; trimmed from J: 0 bases; junction bases lacking a gene match: 5. The donors were healthy, HIV-negative adults with no recently reported acute infections or vaccinations. Only Caucasian adults living in Nashville, Tennessee, USA were represented among the donors. CD4+ T cells were enriched by magnetic negative selection; naive cells were then positively selected on CD45RA, and the negative fraction formed the memory subset. Blood was obtained by leukapheresis, after which PBMCs were separated by Ficoll-Histopaque density gradient centrifugation and cryopreserved in liquid nitrogen vapor phase. Purity and quantity of every magnetically sorted T cell population were checked by analytical flow cytometry. Genomic DNA was isolated from each sorted fraction and quantified by UV absorbance on a Nanodrop 2000c.

Sequences were obtained from naive CD4+ T cells sorted from blood. This specimen's cell subset or site label, interpreted: CD45RA+ positively selected. The source is a man younger than 35 in good health. The chain is made from TRBV28 and TRBJ1-5; TRBD1 lines up with 7 middle nucleotides. The base sequence is TGTGCCAGCAGACCCGGGACAGATAGCAATCAGCCCCAGCATTTT. It codes for CASRPGTDSNQPQHF.